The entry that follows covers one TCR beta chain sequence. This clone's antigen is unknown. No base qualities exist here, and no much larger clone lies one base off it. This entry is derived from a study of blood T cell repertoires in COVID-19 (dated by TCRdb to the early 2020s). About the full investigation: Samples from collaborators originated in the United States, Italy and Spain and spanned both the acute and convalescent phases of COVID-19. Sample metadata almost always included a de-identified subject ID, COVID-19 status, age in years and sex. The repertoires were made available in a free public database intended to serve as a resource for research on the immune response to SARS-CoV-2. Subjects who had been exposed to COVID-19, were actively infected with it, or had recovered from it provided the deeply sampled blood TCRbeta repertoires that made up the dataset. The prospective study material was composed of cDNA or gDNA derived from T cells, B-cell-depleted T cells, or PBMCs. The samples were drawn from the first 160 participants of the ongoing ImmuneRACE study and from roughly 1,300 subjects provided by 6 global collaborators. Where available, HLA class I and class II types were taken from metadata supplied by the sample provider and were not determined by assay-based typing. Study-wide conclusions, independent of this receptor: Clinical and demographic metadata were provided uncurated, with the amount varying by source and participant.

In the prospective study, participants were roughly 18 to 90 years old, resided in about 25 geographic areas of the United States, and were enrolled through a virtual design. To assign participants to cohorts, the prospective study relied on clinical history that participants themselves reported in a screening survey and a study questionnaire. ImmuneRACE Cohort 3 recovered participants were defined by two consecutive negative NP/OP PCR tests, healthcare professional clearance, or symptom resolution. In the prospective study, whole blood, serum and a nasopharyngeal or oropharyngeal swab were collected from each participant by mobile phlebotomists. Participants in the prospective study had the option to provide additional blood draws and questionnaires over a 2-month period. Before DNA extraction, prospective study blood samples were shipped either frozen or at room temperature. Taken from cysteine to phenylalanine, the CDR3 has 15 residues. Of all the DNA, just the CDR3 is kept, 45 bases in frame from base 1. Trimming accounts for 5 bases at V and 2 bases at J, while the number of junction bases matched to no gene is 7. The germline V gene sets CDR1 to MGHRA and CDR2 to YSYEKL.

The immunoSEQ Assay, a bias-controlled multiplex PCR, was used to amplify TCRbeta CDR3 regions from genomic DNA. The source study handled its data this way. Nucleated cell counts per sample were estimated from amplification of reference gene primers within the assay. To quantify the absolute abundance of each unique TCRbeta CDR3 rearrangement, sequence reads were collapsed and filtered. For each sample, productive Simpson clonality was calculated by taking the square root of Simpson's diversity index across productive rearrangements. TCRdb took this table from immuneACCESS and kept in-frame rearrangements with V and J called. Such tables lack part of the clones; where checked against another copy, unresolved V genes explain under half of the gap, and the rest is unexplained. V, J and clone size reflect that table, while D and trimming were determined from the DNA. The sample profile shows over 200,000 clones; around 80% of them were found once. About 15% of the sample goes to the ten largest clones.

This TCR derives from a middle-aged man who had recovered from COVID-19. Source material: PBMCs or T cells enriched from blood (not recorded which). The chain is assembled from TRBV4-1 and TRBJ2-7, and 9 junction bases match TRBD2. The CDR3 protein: CASSSSTSGAYEQYF. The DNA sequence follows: TGCGCCAGCAGCTCCTCGACTAGCGGAGCCTACGAGCAGTACTTC.